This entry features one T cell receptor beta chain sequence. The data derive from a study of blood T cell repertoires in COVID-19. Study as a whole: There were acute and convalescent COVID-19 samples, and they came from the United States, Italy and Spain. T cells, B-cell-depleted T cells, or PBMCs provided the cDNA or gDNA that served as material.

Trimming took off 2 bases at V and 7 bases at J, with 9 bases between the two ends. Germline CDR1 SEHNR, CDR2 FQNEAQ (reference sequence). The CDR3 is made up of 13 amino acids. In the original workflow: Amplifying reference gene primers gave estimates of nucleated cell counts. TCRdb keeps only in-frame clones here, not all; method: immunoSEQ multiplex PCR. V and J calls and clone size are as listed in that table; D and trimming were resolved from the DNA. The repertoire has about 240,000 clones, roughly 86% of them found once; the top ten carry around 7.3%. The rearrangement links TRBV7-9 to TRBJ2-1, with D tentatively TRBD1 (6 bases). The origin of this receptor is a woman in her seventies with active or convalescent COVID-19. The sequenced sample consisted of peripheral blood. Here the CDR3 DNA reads TGTGCCAGCAGCTTAATAGGGGGAAATGAGCAGTTCTTC. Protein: CASSLIGGNEQFF. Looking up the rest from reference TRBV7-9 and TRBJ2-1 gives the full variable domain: DTGVSQNPRHKITKRGQNVTFRCDPISEHNRLYWYRQTLGQGPEFLTYFQNEAQLEKSRLLSDRFSAERPKGSFSTLEIQRTEQGDSAMYLCASSLIGGNEQFFGPGTRLTVL.